This T cell receptor (beta chain) was documented in a study of blood T cell repertoires in COVID-19. Study as a whole: Acute and convalescent COVID-19 specimens originated in the United States, Italy and Spain. T cells, B-cell-depleted T cells, or PBMCs supplied cDNA or gDNA.

In the authors' workflow: Reference gene primer amplification in the assay estimated nucleated cell counts. Profiled with immunoSEQ multiplex PCR; TCRdb holds only in-frame clones, not every one. V, J and clone size are those of that table, while D and trimming were read from the DNA. The sample has about 87,000 clones, 85% to 90% seen once; the top ten hold 5.2%. The specimen sequenced was peripheral blood. The receptor comes from a woman of 80 years or more with active COVID-19.

The CDR3 bases are TGTGCCAGCAGCTTATCCTACCTTAATGAGCAGTTCTTC. Its protein product is CASSLSYLNEQFF. V and J are TRBV7-2 and TRBJ2-1; D is ambiguous. The CDR3 has 13 amino acids. Per germline, CDR1 SGHTA and CDR2 FQGNSA. Trimming pared 2 bases from V and 7 bases from J, leaving 9 bases between.